One sample yielded the 25 T cell receptor beta chains listed below, sequenced in a study of cytomegalovirus exposure and HLA in healthy donors (TCRdb year 2017). The method was the immunoSEQ multiplex PCR assay. For the multiplex PCR, a mixture combining 60 forward primers for TCR Vbeta segments and 13 reverse primers for TCR Jbeta segments was used. TCRdb limited this immuneACCESS table to in-frame rearrangements with V and J called. A share of clones is missing; checked studies link under half to unresolved V genes, and the rest is unexplained. The sample yields 100,000 to 150,000 clones; around 78% were counted once. Jointly, the top ten make up about 1.8% of the sample. Sequenced input: PBMCs. The source is a woman aged 45-65 years in good health and CMV-seronegative.

The chain couples TRBV5-1 to TRBJ2-2; unclear D gene. The CDR3 loop spans 13 amino acids. Trimming took off 3 bases at V and 2 bases at J, with 5 bases between the two ends. From germline, CDR1 is SGHRS and CDR2 YFSETQ. CDR3 loop: CASSSLNTGELFF. The CDR3 coding sequence is TGCGCCAGCAGCTCACTAAACACCGGGGAGCTGTTTTTT.

The chain couples TRBV11-2 to TRBJ2-7; 9 nucleotides match TRBD2. The CDR3 runs 15 residues. Germline values: CDR1 SGHAT, CDR2 FQNNGV. J lost 3 bases, V lost 1 base, and 4 bases had no gene match. Written as DNA, the CDR3 is TGTGCCAGCAGCTTAGTTCCTAGCGGGAACTACGAGCAGTACTTC. This gives the protein CASSLVPSGNYEQYF.

The genes are TRBV10-3 and TRBJ1-1; D gene unclear. The CDR3 is 12 amino acids. Trimming stripped 9 bases from V and 5 bases from J, with 13 bases between. Germline assignment: CDR1 ENHRY and CDR2 SYGVKD. The CDR3: CAIRRGETEAFF. Written as DNA, the CDR3 is TGTGCCATTCGTCGAGGCGAGACTGAAGCTTTCTTT.

The CDR3, as DNA: TGCGCCAGCAGCACGACAGGGGAGACCCAGTACTTC. This gives the protein CASSTTGETQYF. The chain combines TRBV5-1 with TRBJ2-5, with 7 bases aligning to TRBD1. This CDR3 has 12 residues. Germline values: CDR1 SGHRS, CDR2 YFSETQ. The ends lost 4 bases at V and 5 bases at J; junction bases unmatched: 2.

V usage is TRBV9 and J usage is TRBJ2-1; the match to TRBD2 covers 13 bases. The CDR3 has 16 amino acids. Germline V gene lookup returns CDR1 SGDLS and CDR2 YYNGEE. J gave up 4 bases and V 4 bases, and 5 bases lay outside the gene matches. Here the CDR3 DNA reads TGTGCCAGCAGCCGTGGGACTAGCGGGATTTACAATGAGCAGTTCTTC. As protein: CASSRGTSGIYNEQFF.

This chain uses TRBV5-6 with TRBJ2-3, with TRBD1 matching over 7 bases. Trimming at V came to 0 bases and at J to 3 bases, leaving 7 bases not matched to a gene. Germline V gene data show CDR1 as SGHDT and CDR2 as YYEEEE. The CDR3 extends over 16 amino acids. CDR3 sequence reads: CASSLGDSSRTDTQYF. CDR3 bases: TGTGCCAGCAGCTTGGGGGACAGCTCGAGAACAGATACGCAGTATTTT.

The chain links TRBV7-8 to TRBJ1-5; tentatively, D is TRBD1 (6 bases). With 2 bases removed from V and 5 bases from J, the gap between germline ends came to 10 bases. Germline assignment: CDR1 SGHVS and CDR2 FQNEAQ. The CDR3 consists of 14 residues. The CDR3 DNA follows: TGTGCCAGCAGCTTACCCAGGGGCGATCAGCCCCAGCATTTT. Its protein product is CASSLPRGDQPQHF.

The gene calls are TRBV19 and TRBJ2-4; 10 nucleotides align to TRBD1. Germline loops: CDR1 LNHDA, CDR2 SQIVND (reference sequence). The CDR3 is 18 residues long. V lost 0 bases to trimming and J lost 4 bases; unmatched junction nucleotides: 9. CDR3 in amino acids: CASSIDGPRTGGKNIQYF. The CDR3 DNA reads as TGTGCCAGTAGTATAGATGGGCCCCGGACAGGGGGAAAAAACATTCAGTACTTC.

The CDR3: CASSLAPPGNEKLFF. CDR3 nucleotide sequence: TGTGCCAGCAGTCTAGCCCCTCCGGGGAATGAAAAACTGTTTTTT. The rearrangement links TRBV28 to TRBJ1-4; the D is unclear. Trimming stripped 5 bases from V and 5 bases from J, with 15 bases between. The CDR3 has 15 residues. Germline V gene data show CDR1 as MDHEN and CDR2 as SYDVKM.

This chain uses TRBV30 with TRBJ1-4; TRBD1 matches at 9 bases. This CDR3 has 15 residues. The ends lost 3 bases at V and 10 bases at J; junction bases unmatched: 12. In germline, CDR1 is GTSNPN, CDR2 SVGIG (reference sequence). CDR3 region: CAWSATGQGEGKLFF. The DNA for the CDR3 is TGTGCCTGGAGCGCCACGGGACAGGGCGAAGGAAAACTGTTTTTT.

This chain joins TRBV4-2 and TRBJ1-1; D uncertain. This CDR3 contains 15 residues. Germline V CDR1 and CDR2: LGHNA, YNFKEQ. V lost 1 base and J lost 0, with 9 bases in between. The CDR3 is CASSQVQEVNTEAFF. CDR3 DNA: TGTGCCAGCAGCCAAGTTCAAGAGGTGAACACTGAAGCTTTCTTT.

The V and J genes are TRBV5-6 and TRBJ1-2; 7 bases fit TRBD1. Per germline, CDR1 SGHDT and CDR2 YYEEEE. Unmatched junction bases numbered 8, after V lost 4 bases and J lost 2 bases. This CDR3 comprises 15 residues. CDR3 protein: CASSPNGQANYGYTF. In DNA form, the CDR3 reads TGTGCCAGCAGCCCAAATGGACAGGCGAACTATGGCTACACCTTC.

The chain employs TRBV6-5 and TRBJ1-4, with a possible D match to TRBD1 (6 bases). Germline CDR1 is MNHEY and CDR2 is SVGAGI. This CDR3 contains 11 residues. The V and J ends lost 5 bases and 13 bases respectively, with 11 bases between them. The CDR3 spells CASSGGQGLFF. The CDR3 region has the DNA TGTGCCAGCAGTGGGGGCCAGGGACTGTTTTTT.

Regarding this clone: An end of the junction does not agree with germline; a read error may underlie this. The chain carries TRBV7-2 and TRBJ1-5; a weak D match, TRBD1 (5 bases). Germline loops: CDR1 SGHTA, CDR2 FQGNSA. The CDR3 is made up of 13 amino acids. CDR3 sequence (DNA): TGTGCCAGCAGCTTGAGACAGAATCAGCCCCAGAATTTT. Encoded protein: CASSLRQNQPQNF.

This sequence joins TRBV7-3 and TRBJ2-3; the D is unclear. Germline-derived CDR1 and CDR2 are SGHTA and FQGTGA. V lost 3 bases, J lost 0 bases, and 10 bases lay in between. The CDR3 loop spans 15 amino acids. The CDR3 coding sequence is TGTGCCAGCAGCTTGAGCGACGCTAGCACAGATACGCAGTATTTT. Its translation is CASSLSDASTDTQYF.

This sequence joins TRBV4-3 and TRBJ1-5; 7 bases match TRBD1. The CDR3 sequence is 18 residues long. The V segment lost 1 base and the J segment 0 bases; nucleotides outside the gene matches: 9. Germline V gene sequence: CDR1 LGHNA, CDR2 YSLEER. CDR3 DNA sequence: TGCGCCAGCAGCCAAGTCCTGCAGGGGGAAATTAGCAATCAGCCCCAGCATTTT. It codes for CASSQVLQGEISNQPQHF.

The chain uses TRBV19 and TRBJ2-1, with D perhaps matching TRBD1 (6 bases). The ends were cut back, 5 bases at V and 8 bases at J, with 13 bases in the middle. Germline-derived CDR1 and CDR2 are LNHDA and SQIVND (reference sequence). CDR3 length: 13 amino acids. The CDR3 DNA follows: TGTGCCAGTAGTCCACAGGGCGAGCATGAGCAGTTCTTC. Translation: CASSPQGEHEQFF.

This clone was counted between two and nine times. This sequence joins TRBV9 and TRBJ1-1; D gene unclear. V was trimmed by 0 bases and J by 3 bases, leaving 12 bases between them. CDR1 SGDLS and CDR2 YYNGEE come from the germline V gene. The CDR3 length is 15 residues. CDR3 DNA: TGTGCCAGCAGCGTAGTGGTAGGTGGAGACACTGAAGCTTTCTTT. Translating gives CASSVVVGGDTEAFF.

This chain links TRBV5-1 with TRBJ2-7, with 8 bases fitting TRBD2. This CDR3 has 18 amino acids. Germline CDR1 reads SGHRS; CDR2 reads YFSETQ. V shed 3 bases and J 3 bases; nucleotides not matched to a gene: 17. The CDR3 DNA reads as TGCGCCAGCAGCTCAACTAGCGGCCCTGCATGTTATCTCTACGAGCAGTACGTC. Amino acids: CASSSTSGPACYLYEQYV.

The rearrangement joins TRBV28 to TRBJ2-2; D is unresolved. Germline V lookup: CDR1 MDHEN, CDR2 SYDVKM. Trimming left V 4 bases short and J 4 bases short, with 16 bases between. The CDR3 totals 16 residues. The CDR3 reads CASSSIALPSTGELFF. The CDR3 DNA follows: TGTGCCAGCAGTTCCATAGCCCTCCCTAGCACCGGGGAGCTGTTTTTT.

The sample holds one count of this clone. This chain links TRBV19 with TRBJ1-1, with 8 bases matching TRBD1. The CDR3 is 15 amino acids. Germline V lookup: CDR1 LNHDA, CDR2 SQIVND (reference sequence). V dropped 6 bases and J dropped 2; count of bases not matched to a gene: 8. CDR3 region: CASSRDRTSNTEAFF. The CDR3 nucleotides are TGTGCCAGTAGCCGGGACAGGACAAGCAACACTGAAGCTTTCTTT.

The DNA for the CDR3 is TGTGCCAGCAGCTCACCGGGACTAGCGGGCTACGAGCAGTACTTC. It specifies CASSSPGLAGYEQYF. The rearrangement joins TRBV7-8 to TRBJ2-7; 12 nucleotides agree with TRBD2. Per the germline V gene, CDR1 is SGHVS and CDR2 is FQNEAQ. Trimming at V came to 4 bases and at J to 3 bases, leaving 4 bases not matched to a gene. The CDR3 contains 15 residues.

The genes are TRBV7-3 and TRBJ1-1, with D unresolved. V lost 3 bases and J 1 base, leaving 9 bases between the germline ends. Per the germline V gene, CDR1 is SGHTA and CDR2 is FQGTGA. This CDR3 spans 14 amino acids. Here the CDR3 reads CASSLTDSNTEAFF. The CDR3, as DNA: TGTGCCAGCAGCTTGACTGACTCGAACACTGAAGCTTTCTTT.

This clone was counted a single time. This rearrangement joins TRBV6-1 to TRBJ2-5, with D unclear. V lost 4 bases, J lost 5 bases, and 8 bases lay in between. The CDR3 contains 12 residues. Germline assignment: CDR1 MNHNS and CDR2 SASEGT. Here the CDR3 reads CASSVEFETQYF. The CDR3 nucleotides read TGTGCCAGCAGTGTTGAGTTCGAGACCCAGTACTTC.

For this clone: A junction end diverges from the germline sequence, so it may reflect a read error. This chain's CDR3 is CASSPNRVNCGYPF. The CDR3 DNA sequence: TGTGCCAGCTCCCCCAACAGGGTTAACTGTGGCTACCCCTTC. This chain connects TRBV18 to TRBJ1-2; D may be TRBD1 (6 bases). CDR1 is KGHSH and CDR2 is LQKENI in the germline V gene. The CDR3 totals 14 residues.